This entry is about one T cell receptor beta chain. CDR3 length: 14 residues. Germline lookup yields CDR1 GTSNPN and CDR2 SVGIG (reference sequence). V was pared by 7 bases and J by 0 bases, with 6 bases of the junction left unmatched. These data are taken from a study of blood T cell repertoires in COVID-19. Overall study: PBMCs, B-cell-depleted T cells, or T cells provided the cDNA or gDNA that made up the material.

The method was immunoSEQ multiplex PCR; TCRdb's version includes in-frame clones alone and lacks a portion of them. The sample lists roughly 350,000 clones, approximately 87% occurring once. The clonotype comes from a woman in her twenties or thirties with COVID-19, enrolled during active disease. The sample taken for sequencing was peripheral blood. The chain carries TRBV30 and TRBJ2-3; 8 bases map to TRBD1. This CDR3 reads CAFPGGGSTDTQYF. The CDR3 nucleotides are TGTGCCTTCCCAGGGGGCGGTAGCACAGATACGCAGTATTTT.